These 3 T cell receptor beta chains were all obtained from the same sample, sequenced in a study of spatial heterogeneity in lung cancer. Time point denoted: blood at routine non-recurrence follow-up after resection. In TCRdb, the 5' RACE reads were re-called with MiXCR into one record per CDR3 protein. This table holds about 120,000 distinct CDR3 sequences, approximately 10% found once. The material was PBMCs, obtained at follow-up. The source is a female donor with early-stage non-small cell lung cancer.

The sample holds a few counts of this clonotype. The V gene is TRBV6-2 or TRBV6-3, the J gene TRBJ2-7; TRBD1 matches 7 bases. CDR3 length equals 13 residues. Germline V CDR1 and CDR2: MNHEY, SVGEGT. V was pared by 6 bases and J by 4 bases, with 6 bases of the junction left unmatched. CDR3 sequence reads: CASRGQAVYEQYV. The DNA of the CDR3 is TGTGCCAGCAGAGGACAGGCTGTATACGAGCAGTACGTC.

This clonotype was seen repeatedly, ten times or more. The rearrangement joins TRBV5-1 to TRBJ1-1; D ambiguous. There are 14 residues in the CDR3. With 4 bases removed from V and 4 bases from J, the gap between germline ends came to 14 bases. Per the germline V gene, CDR1 is SGHRS and CDR2 is YFSETQ. CDR3 DNA sequence: TGCGCCAGCAGCGTAAGATCGTGGGGCACTGAAGCTTTCTTT. Translation: CASSVRSWGTEAFF.

The CDR3 nucleotides read TGTGCCAGCACAGATTCCGGACAGAACAATCAGCCCCAGCATTTT. It codes for CASTDSGQNNQPQHF. V and J are TRBV19 and TRBJ1-5; TRBD1 might be the D (6 bases). Trimming pared 9 bases from V and 3 bases from J, leaving 18 bases between. Germline V gene data show CDR1 as LNHDA and CDR2 as SQIVND (reference sequence). The CDR3 contains 15 residues.